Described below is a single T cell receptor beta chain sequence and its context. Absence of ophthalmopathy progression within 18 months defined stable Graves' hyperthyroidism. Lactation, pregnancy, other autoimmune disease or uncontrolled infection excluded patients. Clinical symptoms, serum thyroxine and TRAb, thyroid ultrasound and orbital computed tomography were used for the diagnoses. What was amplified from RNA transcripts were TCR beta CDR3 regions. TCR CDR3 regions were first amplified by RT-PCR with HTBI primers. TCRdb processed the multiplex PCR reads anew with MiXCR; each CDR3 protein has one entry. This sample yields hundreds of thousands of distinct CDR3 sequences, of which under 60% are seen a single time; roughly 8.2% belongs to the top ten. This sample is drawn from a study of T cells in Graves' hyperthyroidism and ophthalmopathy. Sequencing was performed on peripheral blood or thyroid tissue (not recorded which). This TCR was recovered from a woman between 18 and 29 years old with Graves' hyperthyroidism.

The CDR3 loop reads CAISGRDRGDSPLHF. CDR3 sequence (DNA): TGTGCCATCAGTGGCCGGGACAGGGGTGATTCACCCCTCCACTTT. This rearrangement joins TRBV10-3 to TRBJ1-6, with 10 nucleotides matching TRBD1. V was clipped by 4 bases and J by 8 bases; unmatched bases: 5. Per the germline V gene, CDR1 is ENHRY and CDR2 is SYGVKD. The CDR3 is made up of 15 amino acids.